The 8 T cell receptor beta chains below all came from one sample that was sequenced in a study of blood T cell repertoires in COVID-19. Profiled with immunoSEQ multiplex PCR; TCRdb holds only in-frame clones, not every one. Among 86,000 or so clones, about 95% were seen once, and the ten largest hold about 4.5%. Input material: peripheral blood. These receptor sequences come from a human donor with active COVID-19. The donor label of this sample is uncertain.

V is TRBV19 and J is TRBJ1-1; 10 nucleotides agree with TRBD1. There are 15 residues in the CDR3. CDR1 and CDR2 (germline): LNHDA, SQIVND (reference sequence). Trimming cost V 4 bases and J 5 bases; bases outside gene matches: 7. The CDR3 loop reads CASSRRDRGGTEAFF. The CDR3 region has the DNA TGTGCCAGTAGTAGACGGGACAGGGGTGGGACTGAAGCTTTCTTT.

This chain uses TRBV29-1 with TRBJ1-2; D is unresolved. Between the trimmed V and J ends, which lost 1 base and 5 bases, there was a span of 11 bases. The CDR3 totals 13 residues. The germline CDR1 and CDR2 sequences are SQVTM and ANQGSEA. The CDR3 region is CSVEVPGSYGYTF. For the CDR3, the DNA is TGCAGCGTTGAAGTCCCAGGTTCTTATGGCTACACCTTC.

The chain is built from TRBV5-4 and TRBJ2-1, with TRBD1 matching over 8 bases. V lost 2 bases to trimming and J lost 3 bases; unmatched junction nucleotides: 4. This CDR3 comprises 15 residues. Germline CDR1 is SGHNT and CDR2 is YYREEE (reference sequence). The CDR3 DNA follows: TGTGCCAGCAGCTTAGGGGGACAGGTCTACAATGAGCAGTTCTTC. It translates to CASSLGGQVYNEQFF. The full variable domain, with the rest looked up from reference TRBV5-4 and TRBJ2-1, is ETGVTQSPTHLIKTRGQQVTLRCSSQSGHNTVSWYQQALGQGPQFIFQYYREEENGRGNFPPRFSGLQFPNYSSELNVNALELDDSALYLCASSLGGQVYNEQFFGPGTRLTVL.

The chain uses TRBV6-5 and TRBJ1-2, with 8 bases aligning to TRBD1. With V trimmed by 2 bases and J by 2 bases, 7 bases remained unmatched. Germline V gives CDR1 MNHEY, CDR2 SVGAGI. The CDR3 extends over 16 amino acids. In DNA form, the CDR3 reads TGTGCCAGCAGTTACCAGACAGGGGTAAACAACTATGGCTACACCTTC. Protein: CASSYQTGVNNYGYTF.

The CDR3 loop reads CASSVTMQTNYGYTF. CDR3 nucleotides: TGTGCCAGCAGTGTGACTATGCAGACTAACTATGGCTACACCTTC. The chain combines TRBV2 with TRBJ1-2; no reliable D call. CDR1 SNHLY and CDR2 FYNNEI come from the germline V gene. CDR3 size: 15 residues. Trimming shortened V by 4 bases and J by 0 bases, and 12 bases separated the two germline ends.

The rearrangement joins TRBV7-6 to TRBJ2-5; D is perhaps TRBD1 (6 bases). Germline V gene lookup returns CDR1 SGHVS and CDR2 FNYEAQ. The CDR3 loop spans 13 amino acids. V lost 1 base, J lost 3 bases, and 6 bases lay in between. The CDR3 loop is CASSLDREETQYF. The CDR3 nucleotides are TGTGCCAGCAGCTTAGACAGGGAAGAGACCCAGTACTTC.

The genes are TRBV25-1 and TRBJ1-1, with a tentative D call TRBD1 (5 bases). V lost 4 bases to trimming and J lost 4 bases, with 16 bases between them. The CDR3 is 15 amino acids. Per germline, CDR1 MGHDK and CDR2 SYGVNS. The CDR3 is CASSASQGPGTEAFF. In DNA form, the CDR3 reads TGTGCCAGCAGTGCCTCTCAGGGCCCCGGCACTGAAGCTTTCTTT.

The chain employs TRBV7-2 and TRBJ2-5, with TRBD2 matching over 8 bases. CDR1 and CDR2 from the germline V gene are SGHTA and FQGNSA. The CDR3 has 15 amino acids. Germline trimming cut 2 bases from V and 5 bases from J; bases unmatched to any gene: 7. DNA of the CDR3: TGTGCCAGCAGCTTACAGCGGGAGTATGGGGAGACCCAGTACTTC. It translates to CASSLQREYGETQYF.